This is a list of T cell receptor beta chains from one sample in a study of blood T cell repertoires in COVID-19. The data were produced by immunoSEQ multiplex PCR, yet TCRdb's version contains in-frame clones alone and is incomplete. The table has about 310,000 clones, approximately 90% seen once. The sequenced material came from PBMCs or T cells enriched from blood (not recorded which). Receptor source: a woman aged 40-49 years who had recovered from COVID-19. Each CDR3 is given with its conserved first and last residue. The D gene is left open where the match is weak. The size of a clone is reported for some rows only, either as once, few or many, or as a class for expanded clones.

J,size,D,V,CDR3,DNA
TRBJ1-3,NA,NA,TRBV29-1,CSVVVRSGNTIYF,TGCAGCGTTGTTGTCCGCTCTGGAAACACCATATATTTT
TRBJ2-7,once,NA,TRBV13,CASSLRSYYEQYF,TGTGCCAGCAGCTTGCGGAGCTACTACGAGCAGTACTTC
TRBJ1-4,NA,NA,TRBV2,CASSEKRNEKLFF,TGTGCCAGCAGTGAAAAGCGGAATGAAAAACTGTTTTTT
TRBJ1-2,NA,NA,TRBV27,CASTPAGAAGYTF,TGTGCCAGCACCCCAGCAGGGGCAGCGGGCTACACCTTC
TRBJ1-5,NA,NA,TRBV3-1/TRBV3-2,CASSQGSGDGNQPQHF,TGTGCCAGCAGCCAGGGCTCCGGGGATGGCAATCAGCCCCAGCATTTT
TRBJ2-1,NA,TRBD2,TRBV9,CASSPHSGRNEQFF,TGTGCCAGCAGCCCCCATAGCGGGAGGAATGAGCAGTTCTTC
TRBJ2-1,NA,NA,TRBV20-1,CSASASNEQFF,TGCAGTGCTAGTGCCTCTAATGAGCAGTTCTTC
TRBJ1-6,NA,NA,TRBV5-6,CASSLRTGLHSPLHF,TGTGCCAGCAGCTTGAGGACGGGGTTACACTCACCCCTCCACTTT
TRBJ2-3,NA,NA,TRBV5-5,CASSRSLSETTDTQYF,TGTGCCAGCAGCCGTTCTCTAAGCGAGACCACAGATACGCAGTATTTT
TRBJ2-3,NA,TRBD2,TRBV4-1,CASSRTSGTTDTQYF,TGCGCCAGCAGCCGGACTAGCGGGACAACAGATACGCAGTATTTT
TRBJ2-1,once,TRBD2,TRBV27,CASSLGTSGWYEQFF,TGTGCCAGCAGTTTAGGGACTAGCGGCTGGTATGAGCAGTTCTTC
TRBJ2-1,NA,NA,TRBV20-1,CSARDFGEQFF,TGCAGTGCTAGAGACTTCGGTGAGCAGTTCTTC
TRBJ2-7,NA,TRBD2,TRBV6-2/TRBV6-3,CASSSGRAYDEQYF,TGTGCCAGCAGTTCCGGGAGGGCCTATGACGAGCAGTACTTC
TRBJ2-5,few,TRBD2,TRBV19,CASSIGGRETQYF,TGTGCCAGTAGTATCGGGGGGAGAGAGACCCAGTACTTC
TRBJ2-3,NA,TRBD2,TRBV7-2,CASSLASGRSTDTQYF,TGTGCCAGCAGCTTAGCTAGCGGGAGGAGCACAGATACGCAGTATTTT
TRBJ2-1,NA,TRBD2,TRBV28,CASSLSQRGGRINEQFF,TGTGCCAGCAGTTTATCCCAGCGGGGGGGGAGGATTAATGAGCAGTTCTTC
TRBJ1-1,NA,NA,TRBV29-1,CSAPGRTEAFF,TGCAGCGCCCCTGGGCGAACTGAAGCTTTCTTT
TRBJ1-2,NA,NA,TRBV14,CASSQDYRGYTF,TGTGCCAGCAGCCAAGATTATCGGGGCTACACCTTC
TRBJ1-4,few,NA,TRBV2,CASSEGTAGEKLFF,TGTGCCAGCAGTGAAGGCACTGCGGGTGAAAAACTGTTTTTT
TRBJ2-3,NA,NA,TRBV19,CASSGDNTDTQYF,TGTGCCAGTAGTGGGGACAACACAGATACGCAGTATTTT
TRBJ1-1,NA,NA,TRBV2,CAAQEGDTEAFF,TGTGCCGCGCAGGAGGGCGACACTGAAGCTTTCTTT
TRBJ2-7,NA,TRBD2,TRBV28,CASSLSQAGGPYEQYF,TGTGCCAGCAGTTTAAGCCAAGCGGGGGGTCCCTACGAGCAGTACTTC
TRBJ2-7,NA,NA,TRBV9,CASSVVGLAENSEQYF,TGTGCCAGCAGCGTAGTCGGGCTAGCTGAGAATTCTGAGCAGTACTTC
TRBJ2-5,NA,TRBD2,TRBV7-6,CASSLGGQETQYF,TGTGCCAGCAGCTTGGGGGGGCAAGAGACCCAGTACTTC
TRBJ2-7,NA,TRBD2,TRBV9,CASSSRLAGDPYEQYF,TGTGCCAGCAGCTCCCGACTAGCGGGAGACCCCTACGAGCAGTACTTC
TRBJ2-2,NA,TRBD2,TRBV10-3,CAISDSLAGALSNTGELFF,TGTGCCATCAGTGATTCTCTAGCGGGAGCGCTGAGCAACACCGGGGAGCTGTTTTTT
TRBJ2-7,NA,NA,TRBV6-5,CASVQGGTYEQYF,TGTGCCAGCGTACAGGGAGGGACCTACGAGCAGTACTTC
TRBJ2-1,NA,TRBD2,TRBV29-1,CSGLAGGRNEQFF,TGCAGCGGGTTAGCGGGGGGGAGGAATGAGCAGTTCTTC
TRBJ1-3,once,NA,TRBV5-1,CASSLVRGATGNTIYF,TGCGCCAGCAGCTTGGTTCGGGGGGCAACGGGAAACACCATATATTTT
TRBJ1-1,NA,NA,TRBV18,CASSPGSTRVSEAFF,TGTGCCAGCTCACCAGGGTCTACTAGGGTCTCTGAAGCTTTCTTT
TRBJ2-2,NA,NA,TRBV7-3,CASSLRQNTGELFF,TGTGCCAGCAGCTTAAGACAGAACACCGGGGAGCTGTTTTTT
TRBJ2-1,NA,TRBD2,TRBV28,CASSLFGGGVHEQFF,TGTGCCAGCAGTTTATTTGGCGGGGGGGTCCATGAGCAGTTCTTC
TRBJ2-1,NA,TRBD2,TRBV7-3,CASSPRASGRMNEQFF,TGTGCCAGCAGCCCTAGGGCTAGCGGGAGAATGAATGAGCAGTTCTTC
TRBJ2-1,NA,TRBD2,TRBV7-9,CASSRGTSLYNEQFF,TGTGCCAGCAGTCGCGGGACTAGCCTCTACAATGAGCAGTTCTTC
TRBJ1-1,NA,NA,TRBV2,CASLRGTEAFF,TGTGCCAGCTTAAGGGGCACTGAAGCTTTCTTT